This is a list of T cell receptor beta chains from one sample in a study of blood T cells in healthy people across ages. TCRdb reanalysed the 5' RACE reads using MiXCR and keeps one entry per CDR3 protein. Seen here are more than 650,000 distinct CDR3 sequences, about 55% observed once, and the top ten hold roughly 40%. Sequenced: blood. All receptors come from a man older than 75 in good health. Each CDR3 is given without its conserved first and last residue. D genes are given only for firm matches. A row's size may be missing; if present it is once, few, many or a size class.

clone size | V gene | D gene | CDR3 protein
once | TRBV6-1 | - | ASSEVESGYGYT
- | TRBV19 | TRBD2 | ASKLAGVGQETQY
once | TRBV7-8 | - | ASSLAGRDSTEAF
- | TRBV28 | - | ASSLLNNYGYT
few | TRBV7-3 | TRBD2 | ASSLTSGSRNEQF
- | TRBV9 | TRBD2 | ASSVKKASGAYEQY
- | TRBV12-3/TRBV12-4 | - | ASTAGPAYGYT
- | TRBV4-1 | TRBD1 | ASSQRPQGVSYNEQF
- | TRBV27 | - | ASTTQGAPLREQY
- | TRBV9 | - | ASSLATGYGHEQY
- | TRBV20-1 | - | SARDLQGNQPQH
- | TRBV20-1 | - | SAVRRGGREQY
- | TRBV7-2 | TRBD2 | ASSSGDYEQY
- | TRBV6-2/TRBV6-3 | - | ASSLFPQGGYQPQH
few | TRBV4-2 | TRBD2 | ASSQRGLAGDTDTQY
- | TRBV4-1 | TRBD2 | ASSQERLAGESEQF